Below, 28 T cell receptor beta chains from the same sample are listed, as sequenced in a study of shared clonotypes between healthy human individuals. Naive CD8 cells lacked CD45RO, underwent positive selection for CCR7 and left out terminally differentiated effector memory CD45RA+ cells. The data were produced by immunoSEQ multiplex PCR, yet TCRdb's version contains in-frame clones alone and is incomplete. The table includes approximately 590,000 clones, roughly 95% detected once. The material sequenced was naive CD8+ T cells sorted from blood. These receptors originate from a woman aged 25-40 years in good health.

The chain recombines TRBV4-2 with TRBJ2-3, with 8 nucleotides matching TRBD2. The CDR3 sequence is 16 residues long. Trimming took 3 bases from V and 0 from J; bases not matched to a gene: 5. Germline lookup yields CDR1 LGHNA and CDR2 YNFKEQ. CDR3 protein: CASSQYGGASTDTQYF. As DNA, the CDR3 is TGTGCCAGCAGCCAGTACGGGGGGGCGAGCACAGATACGCAGTATTTT.

DNA of the CDR3: TGTGCCAGCAGCTTCGCCGGGACAGGGGGGACTGAAGCTTTCTTT. Translation: CASSFAGTGGTEAFF. This chain joins TRBV11-1 and TRBJ1-1, with 11 bases lining up with TRBD1. V was pared by 3 bases and J by 5 bases, with 5 bases of the junction left unmatched. The CDR3 loop spans 15 amino acids. CDR1 is SGHAT and CDR2 is FQDESV in the germline V gene (reference sequence).

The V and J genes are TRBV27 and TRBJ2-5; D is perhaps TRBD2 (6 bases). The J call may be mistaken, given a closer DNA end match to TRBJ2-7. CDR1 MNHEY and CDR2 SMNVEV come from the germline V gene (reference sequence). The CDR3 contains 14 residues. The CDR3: CASSFRTTPYEQYF. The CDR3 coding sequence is TGTGCCAGCAGTTTCAGGACTACCCCCTACGAGCAGTACTTC.

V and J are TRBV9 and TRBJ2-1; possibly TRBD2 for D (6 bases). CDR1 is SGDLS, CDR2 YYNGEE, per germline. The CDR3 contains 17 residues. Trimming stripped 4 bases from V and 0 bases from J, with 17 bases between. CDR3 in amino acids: CASSSFLAPSSYNEQFF. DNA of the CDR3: TGTGCCAGCAGCTCATTCCTAGCGCCGAGCTCCTACAATGAGCAGTTCTTC.

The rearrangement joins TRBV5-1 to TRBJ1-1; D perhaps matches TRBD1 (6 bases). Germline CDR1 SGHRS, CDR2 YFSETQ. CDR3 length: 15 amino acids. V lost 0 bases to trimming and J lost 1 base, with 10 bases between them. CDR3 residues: CASSLVWGPNTEAFF. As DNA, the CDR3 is TGCGCCAGCAGCTTGGTTTGGGGGCCGAACACTGAAGCTTTCTTT.

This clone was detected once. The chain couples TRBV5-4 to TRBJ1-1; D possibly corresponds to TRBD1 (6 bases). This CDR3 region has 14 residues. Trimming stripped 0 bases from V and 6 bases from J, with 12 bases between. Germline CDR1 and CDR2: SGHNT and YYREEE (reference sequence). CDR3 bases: TGTGCCAGCAGCTTGGACAGGGCTTGGGCTGAAGCTTTCTTT. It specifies CASSLDRAWAEAFF.

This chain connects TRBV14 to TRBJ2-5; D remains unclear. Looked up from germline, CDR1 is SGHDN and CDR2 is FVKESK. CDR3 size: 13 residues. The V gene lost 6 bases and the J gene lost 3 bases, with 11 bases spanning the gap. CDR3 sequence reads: CASRQEIEETQYF. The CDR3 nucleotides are TGTGCCAGCAGGCAGGAGATAGAAGAGACCCAGTACTTC. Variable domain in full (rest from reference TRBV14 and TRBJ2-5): EAGVTQFPSHSVIEKGQTVTLRCDPISGHDNLYWYRRVMGKEIKFLLHFVKESKQDESGMPNNRFLAERTGGTYSTLKVQPAELEDSGVYFCASRQEIEETQYFGPGTRLLVL.

The CDR3 DNA follows: TGCGCCAGCAGCCAAGATGAGGACAGGGCGGTAATGAACACTGAAGCTTTCTTT. Translating it yields CASSQDEDRAVMNTEAFF. V gene TRBV4-1 combines with J gene TRBJ1-1; 8 bases align to TRBD1. Trimming cost V 0 bases and J 0 bases; bases outside gene matches: 9. The CDR3 consists of 18 residues. Germline V lookup: CDR1 MGHRA, CDR2 YSYEKL.

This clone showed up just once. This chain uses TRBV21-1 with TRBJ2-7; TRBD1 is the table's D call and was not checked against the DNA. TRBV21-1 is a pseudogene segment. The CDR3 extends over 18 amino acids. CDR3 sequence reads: CASSRRTGRRTLSYEQYF. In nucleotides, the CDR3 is TGTGCCAGCAGCAGACGGACAGGGAGGCGGACTTTGAGCTACGAGCAGTACTTC.

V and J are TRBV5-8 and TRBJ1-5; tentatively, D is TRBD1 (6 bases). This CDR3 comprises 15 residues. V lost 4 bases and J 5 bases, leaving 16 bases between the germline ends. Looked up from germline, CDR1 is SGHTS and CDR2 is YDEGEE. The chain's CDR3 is CASSRGAGDYQPQHF. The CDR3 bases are TGTGCCAGCAGCCGGGGGGCAGGGGATTATCAGCCCCAGCATTTT.

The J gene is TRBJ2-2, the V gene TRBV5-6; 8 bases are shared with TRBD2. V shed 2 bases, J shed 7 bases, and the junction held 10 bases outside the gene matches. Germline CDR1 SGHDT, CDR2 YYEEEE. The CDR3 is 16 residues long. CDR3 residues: CASSFLTGGPIGELFF. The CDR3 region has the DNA TGTGCCAGCAGCTTCTTGACGGGAGGGCCCATCGGGGAGCTGTTTTTT.

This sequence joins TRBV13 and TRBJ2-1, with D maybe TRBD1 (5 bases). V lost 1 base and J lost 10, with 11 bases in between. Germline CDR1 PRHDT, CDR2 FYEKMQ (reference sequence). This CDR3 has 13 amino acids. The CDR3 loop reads CASSLEQGNEQFF. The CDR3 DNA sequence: TGTGCCAGCAGCTTAGAGCAGGGCAACGAGCAGTTCTTC.

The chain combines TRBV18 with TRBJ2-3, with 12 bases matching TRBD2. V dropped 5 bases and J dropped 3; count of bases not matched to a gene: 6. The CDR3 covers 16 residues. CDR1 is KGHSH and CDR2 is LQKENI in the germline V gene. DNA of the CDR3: TGTGCCAGCTCAGAACTAGCGGGAGGAGGAACAGATACGCAGTATTTT. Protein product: CASSELAGGGTDTQYF.

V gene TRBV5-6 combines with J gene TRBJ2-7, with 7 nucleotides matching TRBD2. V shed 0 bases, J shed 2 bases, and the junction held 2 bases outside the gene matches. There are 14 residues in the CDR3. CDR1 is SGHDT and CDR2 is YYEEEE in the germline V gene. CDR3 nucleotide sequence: TGTGCCAGCAGCTTGGCACTAGCGACCTACGAGCAGTACTTC. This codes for CASSLALATYEQYF.

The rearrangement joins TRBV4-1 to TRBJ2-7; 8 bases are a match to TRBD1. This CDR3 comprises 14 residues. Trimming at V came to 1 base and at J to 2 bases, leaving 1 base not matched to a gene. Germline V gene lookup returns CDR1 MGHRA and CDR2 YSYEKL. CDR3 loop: CASSQAGGAYEQYF. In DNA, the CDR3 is TGCGCCAGCAGCCAAGCAGGGGGCGCCTACGAGCAGTACTTC.

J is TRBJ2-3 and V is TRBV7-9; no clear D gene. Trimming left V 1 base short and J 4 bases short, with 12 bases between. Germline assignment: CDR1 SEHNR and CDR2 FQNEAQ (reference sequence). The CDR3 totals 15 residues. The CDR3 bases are TGTGCCAGCAGCTTAGTAGAGGATATAGCAGATACGCAGTATTTT. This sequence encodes CASSLVEDIADTQYF.

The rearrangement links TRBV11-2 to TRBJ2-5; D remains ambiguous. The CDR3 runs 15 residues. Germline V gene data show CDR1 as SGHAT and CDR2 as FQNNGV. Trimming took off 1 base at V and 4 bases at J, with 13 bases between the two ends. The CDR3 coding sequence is TGTGCCAGCAGCTTAGGCATCCTAGGCAGAGAGACCCAGTACTTC. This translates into CASSLGILGRETQYF.

The CDR3, as DNA: TGTGCCAGCAGTTCCCCCAGGACAGGGGCGTTTAAAGATACGCAGTATTTT. Translated, it gives CASSSPRTGAFKDTQYF. The J gene is TRBJ2-3, the V gene TRBV28; 9 bases are shared with TRBD1. V shed 4 bases and J 5 bases; nucleotides not matched to a gene: 13. Per germline, CDR1 MDHEN and CDR2 SYDVKM. This CDR3 has 17 amino acids.

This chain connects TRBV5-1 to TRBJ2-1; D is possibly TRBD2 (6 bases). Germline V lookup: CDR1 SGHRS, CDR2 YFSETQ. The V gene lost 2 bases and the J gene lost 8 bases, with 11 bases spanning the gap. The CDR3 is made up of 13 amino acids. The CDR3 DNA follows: TGCGCCAGCAGCTTATCCTGGGGGGATGAGCAGTTCTTC. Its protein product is CASSLSWGDEQFF.

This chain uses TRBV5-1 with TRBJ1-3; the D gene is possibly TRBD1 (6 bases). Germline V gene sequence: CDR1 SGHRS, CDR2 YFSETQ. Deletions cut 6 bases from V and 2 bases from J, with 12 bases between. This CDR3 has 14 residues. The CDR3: CASNEGVPGNTIYF. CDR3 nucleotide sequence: TGCGCCAGCAACGAGGGGGTGCCTGGAAACACCATATATTTT. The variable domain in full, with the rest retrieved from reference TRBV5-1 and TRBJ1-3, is KAGVTQTPRYLIKTRGQQVTLSCSPISGHRSVSWYQQTPGQGLQFLFEYFSETQRNKGNFPGRFSGRQFSNSRSEMNVSTLELGDSALYLCASNEGVPGNTIYFGEGSWLTVV.

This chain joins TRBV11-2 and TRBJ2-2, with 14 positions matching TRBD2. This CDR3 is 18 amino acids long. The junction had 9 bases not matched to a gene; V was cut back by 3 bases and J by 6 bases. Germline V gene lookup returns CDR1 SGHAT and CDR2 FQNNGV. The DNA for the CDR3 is TGTGCCAGCAGCTTCCGACTAGCGGGAGGGCCGATGGCCGGGGAGCTGTTTTTT. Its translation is CASSFRLAGGPMAGELFF.

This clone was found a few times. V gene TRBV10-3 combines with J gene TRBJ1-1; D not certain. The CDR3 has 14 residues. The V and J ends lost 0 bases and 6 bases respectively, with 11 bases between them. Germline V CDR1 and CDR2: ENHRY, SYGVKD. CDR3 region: CAISESGRSPEAFF. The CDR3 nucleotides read TGTGCCATCAGTGAGTCGGGCAGGTCCCCTGAAGCTTTCTTT.

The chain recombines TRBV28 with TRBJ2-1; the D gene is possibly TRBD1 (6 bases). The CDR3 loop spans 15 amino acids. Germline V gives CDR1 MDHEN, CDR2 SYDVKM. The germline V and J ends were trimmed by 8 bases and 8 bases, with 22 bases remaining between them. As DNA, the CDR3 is TGTGCCAGCGGGCCACTAGGCAACAGGGTCGATGAGCAGTTCTTC. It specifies CASGPLGNRVDEQFF.

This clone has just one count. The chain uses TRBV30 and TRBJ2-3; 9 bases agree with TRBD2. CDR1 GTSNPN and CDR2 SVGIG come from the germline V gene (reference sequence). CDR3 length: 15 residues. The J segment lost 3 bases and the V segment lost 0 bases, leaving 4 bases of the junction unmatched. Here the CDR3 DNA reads TGTGCCTGGAGTGTCGGGCGGGAGGGAACAGATACGCAGTATTTT. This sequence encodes CAWSVGREGTDTQYF.

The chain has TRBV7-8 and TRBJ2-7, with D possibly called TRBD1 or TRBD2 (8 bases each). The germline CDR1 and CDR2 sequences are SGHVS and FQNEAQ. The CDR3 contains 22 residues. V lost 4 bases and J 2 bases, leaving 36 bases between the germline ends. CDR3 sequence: CASSSPGGQPKKGLGVTYEQYF. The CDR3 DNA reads TGTGCCAGCAGCTCCCCAGGGGGCCAACCGAAAAAGGGACTAGGGGTTACCTACGAGCAGTACTTC.

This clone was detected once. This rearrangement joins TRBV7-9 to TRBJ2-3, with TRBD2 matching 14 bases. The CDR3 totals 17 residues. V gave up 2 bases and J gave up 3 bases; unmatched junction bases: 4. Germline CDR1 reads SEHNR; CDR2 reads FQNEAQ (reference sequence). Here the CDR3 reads CASSLRLAGGQTDTQYF. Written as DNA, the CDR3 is TGTGCCAGCAGCTTACGACTAGCGGGAGGGCAGACAGATACGCAGTATTTT.

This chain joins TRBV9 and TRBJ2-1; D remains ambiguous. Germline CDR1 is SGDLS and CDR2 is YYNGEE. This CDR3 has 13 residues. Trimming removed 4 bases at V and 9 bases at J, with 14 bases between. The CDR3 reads CASSPNWRGEQFF. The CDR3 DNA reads TGTGCCAGCAGCCCAAACTGGCGAGGTGAGCAGTTCTTC.

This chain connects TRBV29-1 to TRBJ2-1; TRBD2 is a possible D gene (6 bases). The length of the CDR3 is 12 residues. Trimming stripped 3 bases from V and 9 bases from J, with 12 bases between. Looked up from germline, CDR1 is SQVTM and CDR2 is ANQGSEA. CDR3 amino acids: CSVDGSSSEQFF. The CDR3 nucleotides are TGCAGCGTTGACGGGAGTAGCAGTGAGCAGTTCTTC.